These 13 T cell receptor beta chains were all obtained from the same sample, sequenced in a study of beta chain features in type 1 diabetes. Study results and caveats: People with Type 1 diabetes carried modestly yet significantly shorter TCRB CDR3s in all four CD4+ subsets.

What these receptors recognize is not known. Sequencing targeted expressed TCRB transcripts, as all isolated RNA had been reverse transcribed. Clones were sequenced by immunoSEQ multiplex PCR, and TCRdb holds only the in-frame ones, with some missing. Of more than 300,000 clones in the sample, about a tenth are singletons; the top ten hold roughly 0.99%. The sequenced material came from central memory CD4+ T cells from blood. All receptors come from a man aged 25-45 years with type 1 diabetes.

This sequence joins TRBV5-1 and TRBJ2-7; a weak D match, TRBD2 (7 bases). V dropped 4 bases and J dropped 2 bases, with 13 bases sitting between them. This CDR3 is built from 14 residues. The germline CDR1 and CDR2 sequences are SGHRS and YFSETQ. For the CDR3, the DNA is TGCGCCAGCAGCGGCGGGGGCGCGACCTACGAGCAGTACTTC. Its protein product is CASSGGGATYEQYF.

The table lists this clone with a few counts. The J gene is TRBJ2-1, the V gene TRBV2, with 10 positions matching TRBD1. The CDR3 sequence is 15 residues long. Germline trimming cut 7 bases from V and 8 bases from J; bases unmatched to any gene: 11. Per germline, CDR1 SNHLY and CDR2 FYNNEI. CDR3 in DNA: TGTGCCAGCACAAAGGGACAGGGGATGTCGGATGAGCAGTTCTTC. Protein: CASTKGQGMSDEQFF.

The DNA of the CDR3 is TGTGCCAGCAGTTCGATTCAGAGACCTAACTATGGCTACACCTTC. As protein: CASSSIQRPNYGYTF. This chain links TRBV6-5 with TRBJ1-2; unclear D gene. V lost 4 bases, J lost 0 bases, and 12 bases lay in between. This CDR3 has 15 amino acids. Germline CDR1 MNHEY, CDR2 SVGAGI.

The genes are TRBV5-1 and TRBJ2-7; D tentatively reads TRBD1 or TRBD2 (5 bases each). The V end lost 4 bases, the J end lost 5 bases, and 13 bases lay between the germline ends. The CDR3 runs to 13 residues. Germline V gives CDR1 SGHRS, CDR2 YFSETQ. The CDR3 is CASSLEGSHEQYF. CDR3 nucleotide sequence: TGCGCCAGCAGCCTAGAGGGGTCCCACGAGCAGTACTTC. Looking up the rest from reference TRBV5-1 and TRBJ2-7 gives the full variable domain: KAGVTQTPRYLIKTRGQQVTLSCSPISGHRSVSWYQQTPGQGLQFLFEYFSETQRNKGNFPGRFSGRQFSNSRSEMNVSTLELGDSALYLCASSLEGSHEQYFGPGTRLTVT.

The chain uses TRBV2 and TRBJ1-5; 7 nucleotides align to TRBD1. CDR1 SNHLY and CDR2 FYNNEI come from the germline V gene. This CDR3 is 16 amino acids long. The ends lost 6 bases at V and 4 bases at J; junction bases unmatched: 12. CDR3: CASSLLRQGLNQPQHF. The CDR3 bases are TGTGCCAGCAGCCTATTGAGACAGGGCCTTAATCAGCCCCAGCATTTT.

Note on this clone: The identical CDR3 is also encoded by other nucleotide sequences in the sample. The chain is built from TRBV20-1 and TRBJ2-3; no firm D call. The CDR3 runs 11 residues. Trimming pared 5 bases from V and 3 bases from J, leaving 6 bases between. Germline CDR1 and CDR2: DFQATT and SNEGSKA (reference sequence). The CDR3 loop reads CSALSTDTQYF. For the CDR3, the DNA is TGCAGTGCTCTTTCTACAGATACGCAGTATTTT.

This clone was observed a few times. The chain joins TRBV11-2 to TRBJ1-1, with D hard to call. With 1 base removed from V and 2 bases from J, the gap between germline ends came to 8 bases. Germline V gives CDR1 SGHAT, CDR2 FQNNGV. The CDR3 extends over 14 amino acids. CDR3 sequence (DNA): TGTGCCAGCAGCTTAGCGTTGGCCAACACTGAAGCTTTCTTT. Its protein is CASSLALANTEAFF.

The DNA of the CDR3 is TGCACCAGCAGAAGCTCTCGTTTGTGCACAAAGCGGGCCAACGTCCTGACTTTC. Translating it yields CTSRSSRLCTKRANVLTF. V and J are TRBV1 and TRBJ2-6. TRBV1 is a documented pseudogene. The CDR3 is made up of 18 amino acids.

The chain has TRBV5-1 and TRBJ1-1; D is possibly TRBD1 (6 bases). The CDR3 is made up of 15 amino acids. From germline, CDR1 is SGHRS and CDR2 YFSETQ. V shed 0 bases and J shed 1 base, with 10 bases lying between them. The CDR3 loop is CASSLGQVGNTEAFF. The CDR3 DNA reads TGCGCCAGCAGCTTGGGACAGGTCGGGAACACTGAAGCTTTCTTT.

V and J are TRBV7-2 and TRBJ1-4, with D perhaps TRBD1 (6 bases). Trimming stripped 1 base from V and 8 bases from J, with 14 bases between. The germline CDR1 and CDR2 sequences are SGHTA and FQGNSA. The CDR3 is made up of 15 amino acids. The CDR3 bases are TGTGCCAGCAGCTTAGAGGGGGGAGCTCAAGAAAAACTGTTTTTT. As protein: CASSLEGGAQEKLFF. The whole variable domain, remainder taken from reference TRBV7-2 and TRBJ1-4, is GAGVSQSPSNKVTEKGKDVELRCDPISGHTALYWYRQSLGQGLEFLIYFQGNSAPDKSGLPSDRFSAERTGGSVSTLTIQRTQQEDSAVYLCASSLEGGAQEKLFFGSGTQLSVL.

This clone was picked up many times. The chain combines TRBV2 with TRBJ2-3, with 10 bases fitting TRBD2. Trimming cost V 2 bases and J 4 bases; bases outside gene matches: 6. CDR3 length equals 16 residues. The germline V gene has CDR1 SNHLY and CDR2 FYNNEI. The CDR3 DNA reads TGTGCCAGCAGTGAACCGGGACTAGCGTCCCCAGATACGCAGTATTTT. This sequence encodes CASSEPGLASPDTQYF.

This clone was counted between two and nine times. This chain connects TRBV7-2 to TRBJ2-7; tentative D call: TRBD2 (8 bases). V was shortened by 5 bases and J by 3 bases, with 17 bases between the two germline ends. Germline V gene lookup returns CDR1 SGHTA and CDR2 FQGNSA. This CDR3 contains 15 residues. CDR3 region: CASSLSGTAHYEQYF. CDR3 bases: TGTGCCAGCAGCCTTAGCGGGACAGCTCACTACGAGCAGTACTTC.

J is TRBJ2-4 and V is TRBV10-2; a weak D match, TRBD1 (5 bases). V was cut by 4 bases and J by 1 base, with 8 bases left in between. Germline CDR1 and CDR2: WSHSY and SAAADI. The CDR3 contains 14 residues. DNA of the CDR3: TGCGCCAGCAGTGGGAACAGGGCCAAAAACATTCAGTACTTC. Protein product: CASSGNRAKNIQYF.